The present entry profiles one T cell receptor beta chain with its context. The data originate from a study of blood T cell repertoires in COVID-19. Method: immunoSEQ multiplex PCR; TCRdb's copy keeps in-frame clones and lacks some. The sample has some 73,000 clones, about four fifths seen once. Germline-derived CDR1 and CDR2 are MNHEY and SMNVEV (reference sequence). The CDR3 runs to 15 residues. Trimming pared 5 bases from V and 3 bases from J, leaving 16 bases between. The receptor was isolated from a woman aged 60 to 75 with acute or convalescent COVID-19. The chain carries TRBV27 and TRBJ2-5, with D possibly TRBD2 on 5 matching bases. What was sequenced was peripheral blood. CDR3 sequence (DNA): TGTGCCAGCAGTCCCCGGACTGAGGGAAAAGAGACCCAGTACTTC. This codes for CASSPRTEGKETQYF.